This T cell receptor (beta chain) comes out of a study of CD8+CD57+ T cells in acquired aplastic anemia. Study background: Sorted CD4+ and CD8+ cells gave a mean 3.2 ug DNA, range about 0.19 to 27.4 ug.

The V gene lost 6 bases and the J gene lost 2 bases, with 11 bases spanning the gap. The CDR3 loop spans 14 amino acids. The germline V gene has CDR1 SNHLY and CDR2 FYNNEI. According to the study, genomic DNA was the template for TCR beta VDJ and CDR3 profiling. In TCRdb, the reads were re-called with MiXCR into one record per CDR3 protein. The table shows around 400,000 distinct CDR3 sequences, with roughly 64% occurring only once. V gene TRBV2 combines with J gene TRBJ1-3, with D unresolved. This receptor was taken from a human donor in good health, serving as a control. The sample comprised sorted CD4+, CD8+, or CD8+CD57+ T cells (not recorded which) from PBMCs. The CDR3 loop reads CASSLAAAGNTIYF. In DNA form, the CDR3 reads TGTGCCAGCAGCCTAGCAGCGGCTGGAAACACCATATATTTT.